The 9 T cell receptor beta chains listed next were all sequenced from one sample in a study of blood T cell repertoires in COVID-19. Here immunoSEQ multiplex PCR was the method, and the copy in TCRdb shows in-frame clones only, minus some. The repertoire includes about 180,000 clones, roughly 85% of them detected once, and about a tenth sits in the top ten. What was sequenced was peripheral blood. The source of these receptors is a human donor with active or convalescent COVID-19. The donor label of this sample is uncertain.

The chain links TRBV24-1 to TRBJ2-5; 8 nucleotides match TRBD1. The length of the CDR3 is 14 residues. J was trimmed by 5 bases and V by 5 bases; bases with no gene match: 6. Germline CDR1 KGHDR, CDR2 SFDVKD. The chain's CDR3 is CATSAGQGVETQYF. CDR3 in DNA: TGTGCCACCAGTGCAGGACAGGGCGTGGAGACCCAGTACTTC.

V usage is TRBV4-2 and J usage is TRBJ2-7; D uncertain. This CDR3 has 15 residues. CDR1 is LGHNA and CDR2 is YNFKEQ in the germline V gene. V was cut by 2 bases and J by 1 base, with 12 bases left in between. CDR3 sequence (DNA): TGTGCCAGCAGCCAATTTCCAGGCCAATCCTACGAGCAGTACTTC. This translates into CASSQFPGQSYEQYF.

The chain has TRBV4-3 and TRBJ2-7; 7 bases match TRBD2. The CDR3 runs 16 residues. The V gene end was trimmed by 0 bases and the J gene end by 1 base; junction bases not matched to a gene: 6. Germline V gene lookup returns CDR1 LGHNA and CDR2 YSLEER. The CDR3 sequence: CASSQEPGEGSYEQYF. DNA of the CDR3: TGCGCCAGCAGCCAAGAACCGGGGGAGGGGTCCTACGAGCAGTACTTC.

The CDR3 DNA reads as TGTGCCAGCAGTGGCCCACCCGCGGGACTAGCGGTCACAGATACGCAGTATTTT. Its translation is CASSGPPAGLAVTDTQYF. The V and J genes are TRBV2 and TRBJ2-3, with 11 bases matching TRBD2. The junction had 11 bases not matched to a gene; V was cut back by 4 bases and J by 2 bases. The CDR3 length is 18 residues. Germline CDR1 reads SNHLY; CDR2 reads FYNNEI. Variable domain in full (rest from reference TRBV2 and TRBJ2-3): EPEVTQTPSHQVTQMGQEVILRCVPISNHLYFYWYRQILGQKVEFLVSFYNNEISEKSEIFDDQFSVERPDGSNFTLKIRSTKLEDSAMYFCASSGPPAGLAVTDTQYFGPGTRLTVL.

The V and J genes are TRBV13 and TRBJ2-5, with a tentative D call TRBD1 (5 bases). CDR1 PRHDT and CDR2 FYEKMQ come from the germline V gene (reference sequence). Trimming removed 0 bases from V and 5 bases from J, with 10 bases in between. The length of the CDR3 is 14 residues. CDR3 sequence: CASSLGSRAETQYF. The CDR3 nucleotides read TGTGCCAGCAGCTTAGGCTCCAGGGCGGAGACCCAGTACTTC.

The CDR3 is CASSLVGGRGNEQFF. The DNA for the CDR3 is TGTGCCAGCAGCTTAGTTGGCGGGAGGGGGAATGAGCAGTTCTTC. This chain uses TRBV7-4 with TRBJ2-1; 9 positions match TRBD2. Germline V lookup: CDR1 SGHVT, CDR2 SQSDAQ. V lost 1 base and J lost 7; bases outside the gene matches: 5. The CDR3 runs to 15 residues.

CDR3 sequence (DNA): TGTGCCAGCAGCTTGAAGGGACAGAACTATGGCTACACCTTC. Translating it yields CASSLKGQNYGYTF. This chain connects TRBV5-6 to TRBJ1-2; 7 nucleotides match TRBD1. This CDR3 has 14 amino acids. Trimming at V came to 1 base and at J to 2 bases, leaving 2 bases not matched to a gene. CDR1 and CDR2 (germline): SGHDT, YYEEEE. The full variable domain, its missing parts supplied by reference TRBV5-6 and TRBJ1-2, is DAGVTQSPTHLIKTRGQQVTLRCSPKSGHDTVSWYQQALGQGPQFIFQYYEEEERQRGNFPDRFSGHQFPNYSSELNVNALLLGDSALYLCASSLKGQNYGYTFGSGTRLTVV.

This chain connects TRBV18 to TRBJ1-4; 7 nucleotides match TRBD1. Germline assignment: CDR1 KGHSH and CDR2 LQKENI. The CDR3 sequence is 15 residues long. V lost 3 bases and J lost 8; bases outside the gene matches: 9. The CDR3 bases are TGTGCCAGCTCACCCCCGGGACAGATGGGGGAAAAACTGTTTTTT. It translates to CASSPPGQMGEKLFF.

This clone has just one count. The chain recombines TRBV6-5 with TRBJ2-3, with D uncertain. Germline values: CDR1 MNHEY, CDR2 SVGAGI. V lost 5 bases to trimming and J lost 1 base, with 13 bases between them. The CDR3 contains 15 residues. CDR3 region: CASSPPRPRTDTQYF. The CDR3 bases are TGTGCCAGCAGTCCCCCTAGGCCCCGCACAGATACGCAGTATTTT.